The 20 T cell receptor beta chains presented below share a single source sample, sequenced in a study of blood T cell repertoires in COVID-19. Produced via immunoSEQ multiplex PCR; TCRdb's table is partial and in-frame only. The data show about 140,000 clones, over 65% seen once. The sequenced sample consisted of peripheral blood. The origin of the receptors is a man aged 50 to 60 with acute or convalescent COVID-19.

The chain joins TRBV19 to TRBJ1-2, with D tentatively TRBD1 (6 bases). The CDR3 extends over 12 amino acids. V gave up 7 bases and J gave up 6 bases, with 12 bases separating them. From germline, CDR1 is LNHDA and CDR2 SQIVND (reference sequence). DNA of the CDR3: TGTGCCAGTACCGGGGGGCGCGATGGCTACACCTTC. Its translation: CASTGGRDGYTF.

The V gene is TRBV7-3, the J gene TRBJ1-1; D unclear. Trimming shortened V by 5 bases and J by 11 bases, and 18 bases separated the two germline ends. The germline CDR1 and CDR2 sequences are SGHTA and FQGTGA. CDR3 length equals 13 residues. DNA for the CDR3: TGTGCCAGCAGCCCAAGGACTATCTCTCGGGCTTTCTTT. Its protein is CASSPRTISRAFF.

This chain connects TRBV9 to TRBJ2-3, with D perhaps TRBD1 (6 bases). CDR1 is SGDLS, CDR2 YYNGEE, per germline. Trimming stripped 2 bases from V and 5 bases from J, with 18 bases between. The CDR3 is made up of 16 amino acids. In DNA, the CDR3 is TGTGCCAGCAGCGTCAGGGGTGGCCGGATCGGAGATACGCAGTATTTT. Encoded protein: CASSVRGGRIGDTQYF.

The V call is TRBV2, the J call TRBJ2-1; possible D gene TRBD1, 6 bases. Trimming left V 11 bases short and J 0 bases short, with 14 bases between. Germline CDR1 is SNHLY and CDR2 is FYNNEI. The CDR3 runs to 14 residues. The CDR3 sequence is CALRDKSSYNEQFF. The DNA for the CDR3 is TGTGCCCTGAGGGACAAGAGCTCCTACAATGAGCAGTTCTTC.

The chain carries TRBV10-2 and TRBJ1-1; D perhaps matches TRBD1 (6 bases). V lost 8 bases and J 5 bases, leaving 21 bases between the germline ends. CDR1 and CDR2 (germline): WSHSY, SAAADI. This CDR3 has 15 amino acids. The CDR3 reads CASGGAGGLRTEAFF. Here the CDR3 DNA reads TGCGCCAGCGGGGGGGCCGGGGGGCTGAGAACTGAAGCTTTCTTT.

The genes are TRBV2 and TRBJ1-5; 7 nucleotides agree with TRBD1. The CDR3 extends over 15 amino acids. The trim removed 5 bases at V and 2 bases at J, leaving 6 bases unmatched. The V gene's germline CDR1 is SNHLY and CDR2 FYNNEI. The CDR3 DNA follows: TGTGCCAGCAGTCCCCAGGGGGGCGGCAATCAGCCCCAGCATTTT. This encodes CASSPQGGGNQPQHF.

The gene calls are TRBV3-1 (or the pseudogene TRBV3-2) and TRBJ2-2; 8 positions agree with TRBD2. V lost 1 base to trimming and J lost 7 bases; unmatched junction nucleotides: 8. Germline V lookup: CDR1 LGHDT, CDR2 YNNKEL (reference sequence). The CDR3 runs to 16 residues. In DNA, the CDR3 is TGTGCCAGCAGCCAAGGGTTAGCGGGGAACGACGGGGAGCTGTTTTTT. This codes for CASSQGLAGNDGELFF.

This rearrangement joins TRBV19 to TRBJ2-7; D perhaps matches TRBD2 (6 bases). CDR1 LNHDA and CDR2 SQIVND come from the germline V gene (reference sequence). This CDR3 has 13 residues. Trimming cost V 3 bases and J 4 bases, with 10 bases left between them. CDR3 coding DNA: TGTGCCAGTAGTATTGTGGAGGGGTACGAGCAGTACTTC. This gives the protein CASSIVEGYEQYF. The entire variable domain, with the rest obtained from reference TRBV19 and TRBJ2-7, is as follows: DGGITQSPKYLFRKEGQNVTLSCEQNLNHDAMYWYRQDPGQGLRLIYYSQIVNDFQKGDIAEGYSVSREKKESFPLTVTSAQKNPTAFYLCASSIVEGYEQYFGPGTRLTVT.

With respect to this clone: No conserved phenylalanine or tryptophan is present at the end of the CDR3, so a read error is the likely explanation. The chain links TRBV6-5 to TRBJ1-6, with TRBD1 matching over 9 bases. Germline V gene sequence: CDR1 MNHEY, CDR2 SVGAGI. V shed 4 bases, J shed 6 bases, and the junction held 1 base outside the gene matches. The CDR3 loop spans 14 amino acids. The CDR3 coding sequence is TGTGCCAGCAGTTGGACAGGGGTTAATTCACCCCTCCACCTT. Encoded protein: CASSWTGVNSPLHL.

The chain combines TRBV2 with TRBJ1-4; 9 nucleotides match TRBD1. The CDR3 runs 14 residues. The germline gives CDR1 SNHLY, CDR2 FYNNEI. V lost 6 bases, J lost 8 bases, and 7 bases stayed unmatched. The CDR3 region has the DNA TGTGCCAGCAGCCGCGGGACAGGGCCAGAAAAACTGTTTTTT. It encodes CASSRGTGPEKLFF.

J is TRBJ2-6 and V is TRBV15; D might be TRBD2 (6 bases). Per the germline V gene, CDR1 is LNHNV and CDR2 is YYDKDF (reference sequence). The V end lost 5 bases, the J end lost 0 bases, and 14 bases lay between the germline ends. CDR3 length equals 17 residues. The chain's CDR3 is CATSERDLSSGANVLTF. The CDR3 coding sequence is TGTGCCACCAGCGAAAGGGACTTGAGCTCTGGGGCCAACGTCCTGACTTTC.

The DNA of the CDR3 is TGTGCCAGTAGTATGGACAGGGGCTCACCCCTCCACTTT. This encodes CASSMDRGSPLHF. This chain links TRBV19 with TRBJ1-6, with TRBD1 identical over 9 bases. The CDR3 runs to 13 residues. J lost 10 bases, V lost 3 bases, and 1 base had no gene match. CDR1 and CDR2 (germline): LNHDA, SQIVND (reference sequence).

V usage is TRBV19 and J usage is TRBJ1-6; the D gene is possibly TRBD1 (6 bases). V lost 4 bases to trimming and J lost 10 bases, with 17 bases between them. The CDR3 consists of 15 residues. CDR1 is LNHDA, CDR2 SQIVND, per germline (reference sequence). CDR3 DNA sequence: TGTGCCAGTAGTACGACACAGGGAGTTGGCTCACCCCTCCACTTT. Residues: CASSTTQGVGSPLHF. The whole variable domain, filled in from reference TRBV19 and TRBJ1-6, reads DGGITQSPKYLFRKEGQNVTLSCEQNLNHDAMYWYRQDPGQGLRLIYYSQIVNDFQKGDIAEGYSVSREKKESFPLTVTSAQKNPTAFYLCASSTTQGVGSPLHFGNGTRLTVT.

In its sample, this clone was seen once. The CDR3 DNA is TGTGCCAGCAGCCGGGCCAGCGGGGGGTGGAGCTCCTACAATGAGCAGTTCTTC. Amino acids: CASSRASGGWSSYNEQFF. This chain connects TRBV3-1 (or the pseudogene TRBV3-2) to TRBJ2-1, with 9 bases lining up with TRBD2. Germline CDR1 and CDR2: LGHDT and YNNKEL (reference sequence). V lost 4 bases and J lost 0; bases outside the gene matches: 10. The CDR3 loop spans 18 amino acids.

Written as DNA, the CDR3 is TGTGCCAGCAGGCCAGGCGTACTCACAGATACGCAGTATTTT. It yields the protein CASRPGVLTDTQYF. The chain joins TRBV6-5 to TRBJ2-3, with D hard to call. Germline CDR1 is MNHEY and CDR2 is SVGAGI. V was trimmed by 6 bases and J by 2 bases, leaving 12 bases between them. The CDR3 runs to 14 residues.

V and J are TRBV9 and TRBJ1-1; TRBD1 aligns across 11 bases. CDR3 length: 16 amino acids. V trimming: 3 bases; J trimming: 0 bases; junction bases outside the gene matches: 4. The germline gives CDR1 SGDLS, CDR2 YYNGEE. CDR3: CASSGRTGGLNTEAFF. DNA of the CDR3: TGTGCCAGCAGCGGCCGGACAGGGGGCCTGAACACTGAAGCTTTCTTT.

This clone was seen a single time. The chain is built from TRBV7-2 and TRBJ1-5; D possibly corresponds to TRBD1 (5 bases). The CDR3 loop spans 15 amino acids. CDR1 and CDR2 from the germline V gene are SGHTA and FQGNSA. Trimming removed 4 bases from V and 2 bases from J, with 12 bases in between. In nucleotides, the CDR3 is TGTGCCAGCAGCTCCAAGGGGTCCCGCAATCAGCCCCAGCATTTT. This gives the protein CASSSKGSRNQPQHF. Together with reference TRBV7-2 and TRBJ1-5, the CDR3 gives the full variable domain: GAGVSQSPSNKVTEKGKDVELRCDPISGHTALYWYRQSLGQGLEFLIYFQGNSAPDKSGLPSDRFSAERTGGSVSTLTIQRTQQEDSAVYLCASSSKGSRNQPQHFGDGTRLSIL.

The chain employs TRBV6-5 and TRBJ1-1; D possibly corresponds to TRBD1 (6 bases). V was clipped by 4 bases and J by 5 bases, with 11 bases between them. The CDR3 totals 13 residues. Per germline, CDR1 MNHEY and CDR2 SVGAGI. CDR3 in amino acids: CASSFLRGTEAFF. As DNA, the CDR3 is TGTGCCAGCAGTTTTCTAAGGGGGACTGAAGCTTTCTTT.

The chain has TRBV29-1 and TRBJ1-2, with 11 bases aligning to TRBD1. CDR3 length equals 12 residues. The germline gives CDR1 SQVTM, CDR2 ANQGSEA. V dropped 8 bases and J dropped 13; count of bases not matched to a gene: 12. The CDR3 is CSTTVGQGVATF. The CDR3 DNA sequence: TGCAGCACAACAGTGGGACAGGGGGTTGCCACCTTC.

The chain combines TRBV5-4 with TRBJ2-7; TRBD2 matches 10 bases. CDR1 SGHNT and CDR2 YYREEE come from the germline V gene (reference sequence). J lost 1 base, V lost 0 bases, and 4 bases had no gene match. This CDR3 spans 16 amino acids. DNA for the CDR3: TGTGCCAGCAGCTTGGTTATAGCGGGGGGTTCCTACGAGCAGTACTTC. It codes for CASSLVIAGGSYEQYF.